This T cell receptor (beta chain) appears in the sequencing data of a study of T cells in Graves' hyperthyroidism and ophthalmopathy. The V end lost 5 bases, the J end lost 4 bases, and 14 bases lay between the germline ends. CDR3 length: 13 amino acids. Germline V gene lookup returns CDR1 DFQATT and CDR2 SNEGSKA (reference sequence). Study conclusions and caveats: Model output signaled ophthalmopathy a median 6.5 months ahead of onset.

Amplified regions were TCR beta CDR3 sequences from RNA transcripts. Researchers ran a first-round RT-PCR on the TCR CDR3 using the HTBI primer set. From the multiplex PCR reads, TCRdb called clonotypes with MiXCR, one entry per CDR3 protein. The sample lists 450,000 to 700,000 distinct CDR3 sequences; more than 45% were seen once. A word on this clonotype: Its antigen remains unidentified.

The V gene is TRBV20-1, the J gene TRBJ1-2, with a possible D match to TRBD1 (5 bases). The clonotype comes from an adult woman with Graves' disease, either hyperthyroidism or ophthalmopathy (not recorded which). The sequencing input was peripheral blood or thyroid tissue (not recorded which). The CDR3 region has the DNA TGCAGTGCTCAGCGGGGCCAAGGCTATGGCTACACCTTC. Translated, it gives CSAQRGQGYGYTF.